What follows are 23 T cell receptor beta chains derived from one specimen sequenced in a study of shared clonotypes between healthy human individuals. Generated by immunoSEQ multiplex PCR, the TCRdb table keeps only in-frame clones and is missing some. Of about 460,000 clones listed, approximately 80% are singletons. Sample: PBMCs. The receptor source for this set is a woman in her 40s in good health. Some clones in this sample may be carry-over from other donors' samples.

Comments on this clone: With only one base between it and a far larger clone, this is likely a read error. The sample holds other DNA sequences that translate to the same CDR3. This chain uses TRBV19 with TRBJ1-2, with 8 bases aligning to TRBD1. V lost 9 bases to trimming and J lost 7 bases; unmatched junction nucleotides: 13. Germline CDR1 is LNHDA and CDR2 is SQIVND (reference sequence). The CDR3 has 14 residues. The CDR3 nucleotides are TGTGCCAGCAGTTGGGGCGGACAGGGACTTGGCTACACCTTC. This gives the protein CASSWGGQGLGYTF.

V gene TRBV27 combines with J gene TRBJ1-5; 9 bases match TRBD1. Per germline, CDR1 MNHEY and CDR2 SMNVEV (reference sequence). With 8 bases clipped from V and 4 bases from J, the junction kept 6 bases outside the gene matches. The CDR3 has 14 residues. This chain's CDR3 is CASSRQGGNQPQHF. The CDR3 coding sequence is TGTGCCAGCTCTAGACAGGGGGGAAATCAGCCCCAGCATTTT.

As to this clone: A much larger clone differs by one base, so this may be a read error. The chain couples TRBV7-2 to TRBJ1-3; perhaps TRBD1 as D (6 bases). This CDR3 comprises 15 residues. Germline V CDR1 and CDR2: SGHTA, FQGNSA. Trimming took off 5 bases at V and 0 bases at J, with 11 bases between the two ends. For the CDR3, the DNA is TGTGCCAGCAGCAGACAGGCCGGCTCTGGAAACACCATATATTTT. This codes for CASSRQAGSGNTIYF.

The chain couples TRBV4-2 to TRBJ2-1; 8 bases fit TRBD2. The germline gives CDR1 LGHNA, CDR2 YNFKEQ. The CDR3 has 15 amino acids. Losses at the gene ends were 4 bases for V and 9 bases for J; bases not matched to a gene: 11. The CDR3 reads CASSPPGLVMREQFF. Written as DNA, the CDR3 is TGTGCCAGCAGCCCACCGGGACTAGTTATGCGTGAGCAGTTCTTC.

The CDR3 DNA sequence: TGTGCCAGCAGGCTGGACAGCAGCACAGATACGCAGTATTTT. Amino acids: CASRLDSSTDTQYF. The gene calls are TRBV5-4 and TRBJ2-3, with D possibly being TRBD1 (6 bases). CDR1 is SGHNT and CDR2 is YYREEE in the germline V gene (reference sequence). V was shortened by 5 bases and J by 0 bases, with 10 bases between the two germline ends. There are 14 residues in the CDR3. Full variable domain (outside the CDR3, taken from reference TRBV5-4 and TRBJ2-3): ETGVTQSPTHLIKTRGQQVTLRCSSQSGHNTVSWYQQALGQGPQFIFQYYREEENGRGNFPPRFSGLQFPNYSSELNVNALELDDSALYLCASRLDSSTDTQYFGPGTRLTVL.

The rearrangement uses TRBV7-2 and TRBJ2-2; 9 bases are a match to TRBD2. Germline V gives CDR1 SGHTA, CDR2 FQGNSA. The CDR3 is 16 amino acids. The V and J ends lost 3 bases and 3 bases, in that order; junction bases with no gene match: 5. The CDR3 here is CASSLGLARDTGELFF. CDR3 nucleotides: TGTGCCAGCAGCTTGGGACTAGCCCGGGACACCGGGGAGCTGTTTTTT.

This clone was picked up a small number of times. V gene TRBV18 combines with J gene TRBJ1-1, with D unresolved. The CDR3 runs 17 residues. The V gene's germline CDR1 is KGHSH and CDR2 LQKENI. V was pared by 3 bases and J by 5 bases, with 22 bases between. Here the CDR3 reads CASSPLDQSGGGTEAFF. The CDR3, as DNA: TGTGCCAGCTCACCGCTCGACCAGTCAGGAGGAGGGACTGAAGCTTTCTTT.

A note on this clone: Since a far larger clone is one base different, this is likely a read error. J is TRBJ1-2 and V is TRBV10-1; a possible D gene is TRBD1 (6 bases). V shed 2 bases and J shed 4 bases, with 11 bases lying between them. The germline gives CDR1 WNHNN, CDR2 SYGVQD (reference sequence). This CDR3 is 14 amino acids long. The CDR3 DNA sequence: TGCGCCAGCAGTGAGGAACAGGGAGGCTATGGCTACACCTTC. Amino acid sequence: CASSEEQGGYGYTF.

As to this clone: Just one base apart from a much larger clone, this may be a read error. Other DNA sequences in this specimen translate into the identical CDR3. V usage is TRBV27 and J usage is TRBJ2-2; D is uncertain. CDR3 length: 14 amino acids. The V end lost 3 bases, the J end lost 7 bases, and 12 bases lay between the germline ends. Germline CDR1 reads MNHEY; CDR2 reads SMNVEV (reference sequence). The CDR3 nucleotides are TGTGCCAGCAGTTTGGCGCAGACCAACGGGGAGCTGTTTTTT. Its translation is CASSLAQTNGELFF.

CDR3 amino acids: CASSQGLLIPGQGIYGYTF. CDR3 in DNA: TGCGCCAGCAGCCAAGGTCTACTCATTCCGGGACAGGGAATATATGGCTACACCTTC. The rearrangement joins TRBV4-1 to TRBJ1-2, with 9 bases aligning to TRBD1. The trim removed 1 base at V and 5 bases at J, leaving 17 bases unmatched. Germline V CDR1 and CDR2: MGHRA, YSYEKL. The CDR3 consists of 19 residues.

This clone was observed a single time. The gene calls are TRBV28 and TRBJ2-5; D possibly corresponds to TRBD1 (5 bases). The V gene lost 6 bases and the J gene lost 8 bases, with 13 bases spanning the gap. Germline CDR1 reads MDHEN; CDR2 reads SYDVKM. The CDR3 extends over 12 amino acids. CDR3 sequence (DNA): TGTGCCAGCAGCTATCCCACAGGCACCCAGTACTTC. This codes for CASSYPTGTQYF.

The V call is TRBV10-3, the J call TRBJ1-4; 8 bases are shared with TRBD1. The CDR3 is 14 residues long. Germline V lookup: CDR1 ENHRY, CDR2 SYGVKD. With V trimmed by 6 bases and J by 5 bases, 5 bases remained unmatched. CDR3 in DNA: TGTGCCATCAGAGGACAGGGTCGGAATGAAAAACTGTTTTTT. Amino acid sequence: CAIRGQGRNEKLFF.

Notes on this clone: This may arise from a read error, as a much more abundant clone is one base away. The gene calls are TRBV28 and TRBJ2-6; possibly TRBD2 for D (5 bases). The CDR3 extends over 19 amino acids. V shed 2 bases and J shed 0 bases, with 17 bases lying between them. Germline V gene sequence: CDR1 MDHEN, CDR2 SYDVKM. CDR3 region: CASSLEAPGDVSGANVLTF. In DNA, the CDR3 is TGTGCCAGCAGTTTAGAGGCTCCCGGGGATGTCTCTGGGGCCAACGTCCTGACTTTC.

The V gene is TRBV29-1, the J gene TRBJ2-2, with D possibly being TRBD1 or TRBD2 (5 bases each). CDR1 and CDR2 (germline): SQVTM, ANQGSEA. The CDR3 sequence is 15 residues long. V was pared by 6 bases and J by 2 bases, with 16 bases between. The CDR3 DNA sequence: TGCAGCGTCGAGGGGTCAGGCGTCAACACCGGGGAGCTGTTTTTT. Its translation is CSVEGSGVNTGELFF.

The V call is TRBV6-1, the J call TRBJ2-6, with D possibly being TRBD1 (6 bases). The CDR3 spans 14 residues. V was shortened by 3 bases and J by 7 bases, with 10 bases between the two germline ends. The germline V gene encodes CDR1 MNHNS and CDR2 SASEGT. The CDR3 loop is CASSEAQGANVLTF. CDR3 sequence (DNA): TGTGCCAGCAGTGAGGCACAGGGAGCCAACGTCCTGACTTTC.

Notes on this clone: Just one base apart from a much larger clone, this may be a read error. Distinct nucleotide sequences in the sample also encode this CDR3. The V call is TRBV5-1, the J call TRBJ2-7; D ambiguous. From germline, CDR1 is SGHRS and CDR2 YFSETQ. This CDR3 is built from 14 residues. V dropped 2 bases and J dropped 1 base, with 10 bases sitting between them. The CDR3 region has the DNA TGCGCCAGCAGCTTTGTTGCGGATTCCTACGAGCAGTACTTC. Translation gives CASSFVADSYEQYF.

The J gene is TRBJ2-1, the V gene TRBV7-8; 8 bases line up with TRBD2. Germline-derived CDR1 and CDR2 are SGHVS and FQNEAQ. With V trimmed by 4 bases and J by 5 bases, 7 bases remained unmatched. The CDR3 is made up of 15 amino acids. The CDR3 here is CASSSLGLANNEQFF. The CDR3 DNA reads TGTGCCAGCAGCTCGCTCGGACTAGCAAACAATGAGCAGTTCTTC. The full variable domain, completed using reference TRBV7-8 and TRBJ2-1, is GAGVSQSPRYKVAKRGQDVALRCDPISGHVSLFWYQQALGQGPEFLTYFQNEAQLDKSGLPSDRFFAERPEGSVSTLKIQRTQQEDSAVYLCASSSLGLANNEQFFGPGTRLTVL.

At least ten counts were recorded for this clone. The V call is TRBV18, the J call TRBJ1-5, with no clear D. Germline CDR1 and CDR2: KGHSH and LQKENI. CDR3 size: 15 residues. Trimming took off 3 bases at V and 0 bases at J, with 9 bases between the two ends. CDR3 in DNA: TGTGCCAGCTCACCGGGCCGCAATAGCAATCAGCCCCAGCATTTT. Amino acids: CASSPGRNSNQPQHF.

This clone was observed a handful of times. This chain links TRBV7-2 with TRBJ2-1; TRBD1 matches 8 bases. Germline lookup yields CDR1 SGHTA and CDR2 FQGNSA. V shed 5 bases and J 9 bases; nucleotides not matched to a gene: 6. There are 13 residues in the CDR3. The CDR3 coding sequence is TGTGCCAGCAGCCTCTCCAGGGGGCTTGAGCAGTTCTTC. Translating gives CASSLSRGLEQFF.

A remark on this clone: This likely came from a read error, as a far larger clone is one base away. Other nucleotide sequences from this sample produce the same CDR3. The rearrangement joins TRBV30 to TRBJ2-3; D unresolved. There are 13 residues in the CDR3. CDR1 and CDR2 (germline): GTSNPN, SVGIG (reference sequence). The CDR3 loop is CAWSGPRADTQYF. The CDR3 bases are TGTGCCTGGAGTGGGCCCCGGGCAGATACACAGTATTTT.

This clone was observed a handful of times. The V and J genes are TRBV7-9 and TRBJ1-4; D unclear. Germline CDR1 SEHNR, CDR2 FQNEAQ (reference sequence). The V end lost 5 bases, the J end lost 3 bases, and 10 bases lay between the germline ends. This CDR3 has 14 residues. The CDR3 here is CASSLAVANEKLFF. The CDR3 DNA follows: TGTGCCAGCAGCCTCGCGGTCGCTAATGAAAAACTGTTTTTT.

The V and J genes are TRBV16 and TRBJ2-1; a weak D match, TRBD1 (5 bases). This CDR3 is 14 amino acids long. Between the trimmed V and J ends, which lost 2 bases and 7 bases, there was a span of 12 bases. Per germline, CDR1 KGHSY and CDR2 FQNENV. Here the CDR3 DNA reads TGTGCCAGCAGCCAACTAGGGGATGGGAATGAGCAGTTCTTC. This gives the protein CASSQLGDGNEQFF.

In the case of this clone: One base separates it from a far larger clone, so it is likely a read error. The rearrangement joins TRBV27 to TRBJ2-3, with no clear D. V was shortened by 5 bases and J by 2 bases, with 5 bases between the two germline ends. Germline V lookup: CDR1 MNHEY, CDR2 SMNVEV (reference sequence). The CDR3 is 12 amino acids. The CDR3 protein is CASSTNTDTQYF. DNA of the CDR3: TGTGCCAGCAGTACCAACACAGATACGCAGTATTTT.